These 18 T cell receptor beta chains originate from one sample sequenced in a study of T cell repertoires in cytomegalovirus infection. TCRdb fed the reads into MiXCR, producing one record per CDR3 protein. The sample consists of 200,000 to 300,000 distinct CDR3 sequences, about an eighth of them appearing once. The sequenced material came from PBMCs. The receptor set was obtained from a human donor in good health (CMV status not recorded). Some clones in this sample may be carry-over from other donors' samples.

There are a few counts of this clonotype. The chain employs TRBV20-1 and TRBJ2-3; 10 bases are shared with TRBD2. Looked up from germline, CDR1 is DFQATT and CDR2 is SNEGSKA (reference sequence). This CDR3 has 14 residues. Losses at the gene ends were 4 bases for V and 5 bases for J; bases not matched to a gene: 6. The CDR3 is CSAILAGAKDTQYF. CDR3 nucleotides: TGCAGTGCTATCCTAGCGGGAGCTAAAGATACGCAGTATTTT.

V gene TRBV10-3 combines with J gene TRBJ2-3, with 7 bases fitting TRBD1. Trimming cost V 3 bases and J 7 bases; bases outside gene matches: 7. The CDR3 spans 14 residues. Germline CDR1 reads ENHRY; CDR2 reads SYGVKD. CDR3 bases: TGTGCCATCAGTGATGAGGGGGCGCGGTATACGCAGTATTTT. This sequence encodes CAISDEGARYTQYF.

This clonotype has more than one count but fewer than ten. The CDR3 DNA is TGTGCCATCAGAGTTGGGACTATCCCCTCGGGTGAGCAGTTCTTC. Protein: CAIRVGTIPSGEQFF. V gene TRBV10-3 combines with J gene TRBJ2-1, with 7 bases lining up with TRBD2. Germline CDR1 ENHRY, CDR2 SYGVKD. V trimming: 6 bases; J trimming: 9 bases; junction bases outside the gene matches: 14. The CDR3 is 15 residues long.

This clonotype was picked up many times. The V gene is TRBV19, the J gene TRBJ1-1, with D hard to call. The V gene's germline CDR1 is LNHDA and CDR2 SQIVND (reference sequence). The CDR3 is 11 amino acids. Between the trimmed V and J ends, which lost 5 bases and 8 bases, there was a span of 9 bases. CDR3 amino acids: CASSFRLEAFF. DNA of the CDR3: TGTGCCAGTAGTTTCCGACTCGAAGCTTTCTTT. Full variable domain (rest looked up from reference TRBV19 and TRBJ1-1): DGGITQSPKYLFRKEGQNVTLSCEQNLNHDAMYWYRQDPGQGLRLIYYSQIVNDFQKGDIAEGYSVSREKKESFPLTVTSAQKNPTAFYLCASSFRLEAFFGQGTRLTVV.

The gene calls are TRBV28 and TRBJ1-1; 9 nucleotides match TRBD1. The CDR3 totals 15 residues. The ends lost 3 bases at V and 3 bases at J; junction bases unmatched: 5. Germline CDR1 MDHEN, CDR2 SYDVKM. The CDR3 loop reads CASSLATGGYTEAFF. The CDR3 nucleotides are TGTGCCAGCAGTTTGGCGACAGGGGGTTACACTGAAGCTTTCTTT.

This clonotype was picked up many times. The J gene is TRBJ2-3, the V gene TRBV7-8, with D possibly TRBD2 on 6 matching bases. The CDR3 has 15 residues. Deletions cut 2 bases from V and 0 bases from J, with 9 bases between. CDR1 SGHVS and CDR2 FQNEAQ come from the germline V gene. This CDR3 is CASSLSGGSTDTQYF. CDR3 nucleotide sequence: TGTGCCAGCAGCTTATCAGGAGGGAGCACAGATACGCAGTATTTT.

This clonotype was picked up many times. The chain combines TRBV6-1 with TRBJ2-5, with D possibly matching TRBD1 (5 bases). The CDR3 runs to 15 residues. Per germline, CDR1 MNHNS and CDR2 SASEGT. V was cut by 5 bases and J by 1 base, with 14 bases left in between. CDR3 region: CASSKTWTPQETQYF. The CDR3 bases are TGTGCCAGCAGTAAGACATGGACACCCCAAGAGACCCAGTACTTC.

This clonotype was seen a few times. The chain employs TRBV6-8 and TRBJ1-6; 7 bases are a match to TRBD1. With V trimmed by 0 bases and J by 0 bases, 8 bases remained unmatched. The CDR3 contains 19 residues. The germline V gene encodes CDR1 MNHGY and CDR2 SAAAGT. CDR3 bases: TGTGCCAGCAGTTACTCGACCGGGACAGCGAGCTCCTATAATTCACCCCTCCACTTT. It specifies CASSYSTGTASSYNSPLHF.

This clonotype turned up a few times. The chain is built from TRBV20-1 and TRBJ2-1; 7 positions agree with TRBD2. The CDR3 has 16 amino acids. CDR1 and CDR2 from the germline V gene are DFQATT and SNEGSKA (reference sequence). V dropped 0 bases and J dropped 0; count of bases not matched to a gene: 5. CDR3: CSARDRLAGSYNEQFF. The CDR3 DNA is TGCAGTGCTAGAGATCGGTTAGCGGGCTCCTACAATGAGCAGTTCTTC.

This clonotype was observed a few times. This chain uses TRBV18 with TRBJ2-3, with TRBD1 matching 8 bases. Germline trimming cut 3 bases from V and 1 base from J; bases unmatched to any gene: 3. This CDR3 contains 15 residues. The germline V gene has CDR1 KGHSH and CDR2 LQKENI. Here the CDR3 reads CASSPVTGGTDTQYF. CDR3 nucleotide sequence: TGTGCCAGCTCACCGGTGACAGGGGGCACAGATACGCAGTATTTT.

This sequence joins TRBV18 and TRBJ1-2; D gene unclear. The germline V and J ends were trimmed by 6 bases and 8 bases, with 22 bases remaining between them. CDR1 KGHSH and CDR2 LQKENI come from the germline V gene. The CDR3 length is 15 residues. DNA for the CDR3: TGTGCCAGCTCTAGAAGGGAAGGGTCTACGCGAGGCTACACCTTC. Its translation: CASSRREGSTRGYTF.

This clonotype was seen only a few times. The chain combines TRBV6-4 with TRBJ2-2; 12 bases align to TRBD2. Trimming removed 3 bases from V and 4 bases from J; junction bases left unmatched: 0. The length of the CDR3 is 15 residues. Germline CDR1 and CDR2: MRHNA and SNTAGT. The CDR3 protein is CASSETSGSTGELFF. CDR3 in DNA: TGTGCCAGCAGTGAGACTAGCGGGAGCACCGGGGAGCTGTTTTTT.

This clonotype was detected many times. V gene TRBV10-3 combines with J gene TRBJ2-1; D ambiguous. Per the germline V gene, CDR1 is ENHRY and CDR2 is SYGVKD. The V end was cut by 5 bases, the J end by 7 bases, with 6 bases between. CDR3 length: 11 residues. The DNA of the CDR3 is TGTGCCATCAGTTCAAGGAATGAGCAGTTCTTC. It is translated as CAISSRNEQFF.

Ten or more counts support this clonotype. CDR3 sequence: CASRPAGTGGLGELFF. In DNA, the CDR3 is TGTGCCAGCAGGCCTGCCGGGACAGGCGGGCTAGGCGAGCTGTTTTTT. The chain couples TRBV7-2 to TRBJ2-2, with 8 bases aligning to TRBD1. J lost 11 bases, V lost 6 bases, and 17 bases had no gene match. The CDR3 runs to 16 residues. Germline CDR1 is SGHTA and CDR2 is FQGNSA.

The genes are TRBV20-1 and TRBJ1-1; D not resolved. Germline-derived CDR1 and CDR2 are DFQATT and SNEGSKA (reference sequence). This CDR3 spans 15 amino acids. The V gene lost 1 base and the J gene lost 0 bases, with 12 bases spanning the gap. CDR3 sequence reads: CSARGRIRLNTEAFF. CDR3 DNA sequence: TGCAGTGCTAGAGGACGAATCCGGTTGAACACTGAAGCTTTCTTT.

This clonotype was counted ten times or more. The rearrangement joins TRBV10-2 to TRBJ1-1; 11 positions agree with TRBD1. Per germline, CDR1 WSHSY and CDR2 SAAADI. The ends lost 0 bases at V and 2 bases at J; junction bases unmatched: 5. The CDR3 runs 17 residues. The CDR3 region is CASSESQGQGGNTEAFF. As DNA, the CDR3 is TGCGCCAGCAGTGAGTCCCAGGGACAGGGGGGAAACACTGAAGCTTTCTTT.

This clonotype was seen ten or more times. The CDR3 reads CSARGGNTEAFF. The CDR3, as DNA: TGCAGTGCTAGGGGAGGGAACACTGAAGCTTTCTTT. The rearrangement links TRBV20-1 to TRBJ1-1; D is unresolved. Germline CDR1 DFQATT, CDR2 SNEGSKA (reference sequence). CDR3 length: 12 residues. The germline V and J ends were trimmed by 3 bases and 1 base, with 6 bases remaining between them.

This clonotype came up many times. In nucleotides, the CDR3 is TGTGCCAGCAGTTCCCCGGGTTACGAGCAGTACTTC. It encodes CASSSPGYEQYF. The chain joins TRBV12-3 or TRBV12-4 to TRBJ2-7; no definite D call. This CDR3 spans 12 amino acids. V was trimmed by 4 bases and J by 4 bases, leaving 8 bases between them.